This TCR beta chain was found in a study of CD8 T cells in Susac syndrome (dated by TCRdb to between 2019 and 2020). Looking at the study overall: Of the Susac syndrome patients who were sequenced, about eight were in clinical remission while five or six had clinically active disease. Repertoire sequencing was used to test whether CD8+ T cell activation and differentiation in Susac syndrome was antigen driven. At the time of blood withdrawal, Susac syndrome patients were either therapy-naive, taking corticosteroids (with some also receiving IVIg), or on IVIg alone. The research as a whole found: No clonal expansion was detected in the CD4+ T cell repertoire of Susac syndrome patients. The number of individuals in the TCR sequencing and HLA analysis was recognized as being relatively small.

RNA was extracted using the RNeasy kit, and about 0.45 to 1 microgram was reverse transcribed with random hexamers. The immunoSEQ multiplex PCR assay, covering 54 Vbeta and 13 Jbeta segments, was used to amplify TCR beta CDR3 regions. Bias from PCR amplification was corrected by using a synthetic template baseline for primer optimization and for computational correction. Processing in the source paper ran as follows. Reads were annotated to V, D and J genes according to IMGT and were analyzed with immunoSEQ Analyzer, with only productive sequences retained. Clonality was computed as one minus Shannon entropy normalized by log2 of the number of productive unique sequences. Public and private clones were assessed among the 100 most prevalent clones of each patient and control. Susac-specific clones were defined as absent from healthy and MS cohorts, some 1,000 published viral clones and other ImmuneACCESS disease sequences. TCRdb redid the processing of the public reads, applying fastp at Q25 and MiXCR, and retained in-frame beta chains. Entries are consolidated by CDR3 protein sequence, retaining the most common genes and DNA. Here the V and J calls rest on TCRdb's processing, not on the authors' analysis. A total of some 77,000 distinct CDR3 sequences appear in this sample, around 93% of them only once. Approximately 0.52% of the sample is taken by the ten largest.

Peripheral blood CD8+ and CD4+ T cells from healthy donors, Susac syndrome patients and multiple sclerosis patients were profiled using high-throughput TCR beta sequencing. The Susac syndrome patients fulfilled recently defined diagnostic criteria for either definite or probable disease. Bulk CD8+ and CD4+ T cells were purified magnetically by negative isolation, whereas CD8+ TEMRA cells were enriched by FACS. Blood was drawn into EDTA tubes, processed within 24 hours, and PBMCs were isolated by density gradient centrifugation. PBMCs destined for TCR sequencing were cryopreserved in liquid nitrogen and later thawed in a 37 °C water bath. The sorted or isolated CD4+, CD8+ and CD8+ TEMRA cells reached a purity of at least 90%. Reading from cysteine to phenylalanine, the CDR3 counts 14 amino acids. Here the CDR3 DNA is all that survives: 42 bases in frame from base 1. According to the germline V gene, CDR1 reads SQVTM and CDR2 reads ANQGSEA.

About this clonotype: The specificity of this receptor is unknown. Base qualities are not provided; no much larger clone lies one nucleotide away.

Sequencing used CD4+ T cells from PBMCs. The chain couples TRBV29-1 to TRBJ2-1; the D gene is not confidently resolved. The receptor's source is a human donor with Susac syndrome. The CDR3 protein sequence reads: CSHKTVSSYNEQFF. The nucleotide sequence reads as follows: TGCAGTCACAAGACTGTTAGCTCCTACAATGAGCAGTTCTTC.